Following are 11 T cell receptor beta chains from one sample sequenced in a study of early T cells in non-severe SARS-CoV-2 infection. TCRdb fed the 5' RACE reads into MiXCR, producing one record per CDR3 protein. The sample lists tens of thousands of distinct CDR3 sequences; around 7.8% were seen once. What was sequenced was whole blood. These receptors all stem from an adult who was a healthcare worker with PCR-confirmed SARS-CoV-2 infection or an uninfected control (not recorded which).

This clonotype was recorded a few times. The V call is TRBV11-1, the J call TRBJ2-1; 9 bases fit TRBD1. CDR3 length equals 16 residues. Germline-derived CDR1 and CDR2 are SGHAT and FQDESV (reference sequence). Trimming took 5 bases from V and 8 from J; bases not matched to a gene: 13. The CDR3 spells CASSPLGQGGADEQFF. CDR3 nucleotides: TGTGCCAGCAGCCCCTTGGGACAGGGTGGGGCCGATGAGCAGTTCTTC. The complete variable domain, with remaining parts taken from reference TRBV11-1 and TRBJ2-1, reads EAEVAQSPRYKITEKSQAVAFWCDPISGHATLYWYRQILGQGPELLVQFQDESVVDDSQLPKDRFSAERLKGVDSTLKIQPAELGDSAMYLCASSPLGQGGADEQFFGPGTRLTVL.

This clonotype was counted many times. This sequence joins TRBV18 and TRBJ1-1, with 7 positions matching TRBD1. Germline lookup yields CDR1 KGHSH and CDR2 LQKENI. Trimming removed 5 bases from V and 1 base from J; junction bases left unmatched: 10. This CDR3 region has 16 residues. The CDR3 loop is CASSSNPGTENTEAFF. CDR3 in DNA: TGTGCCAGCTCATCGAACCCCGGGACAGAGAACACTGAAGCTTTCTTT.

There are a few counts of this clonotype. The CDR3 reads CASSLSGGEQFF. Here the CDR3 DNA reads TGTGCCAGCAGCTTATCGGGGGGTGAGCAGTTCTTC. The chain is built from TRBV7-3 and TRBJ2-1; 7 nucleotides agree with TRBD2. The J segment lost 9 bases and the V segment lost 2 bases, leaving 1 base of the junction unmatched. The CDR3 totals 12 residues. In germline, CDR1 is SGHTA, CDR2 FQGTGA.

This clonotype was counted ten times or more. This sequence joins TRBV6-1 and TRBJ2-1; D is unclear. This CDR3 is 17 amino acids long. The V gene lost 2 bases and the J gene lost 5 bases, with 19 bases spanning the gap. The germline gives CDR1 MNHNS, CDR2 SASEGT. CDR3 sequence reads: CASSETSYGVLNNEQFF. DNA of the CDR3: TGTGCCAGCAGTGAAACGTCGTATGGGGTGTTAAACAATGAGCAGTTCTTC.

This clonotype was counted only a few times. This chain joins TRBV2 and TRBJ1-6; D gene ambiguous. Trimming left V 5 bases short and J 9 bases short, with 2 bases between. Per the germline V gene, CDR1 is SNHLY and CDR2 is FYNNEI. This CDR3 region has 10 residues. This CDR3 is CASSSSPLHF. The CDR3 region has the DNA TGTGCCAGCAGTAGTTCACCCCTCCACTTT.

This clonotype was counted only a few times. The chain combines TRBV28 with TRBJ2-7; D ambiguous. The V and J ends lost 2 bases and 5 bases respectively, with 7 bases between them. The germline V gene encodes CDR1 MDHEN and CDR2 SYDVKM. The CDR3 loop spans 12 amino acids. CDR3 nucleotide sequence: TGTGCCAGCAGTTTAAGAATCAACGAGCAGTACTTC. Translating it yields CASSLRINEQYF.

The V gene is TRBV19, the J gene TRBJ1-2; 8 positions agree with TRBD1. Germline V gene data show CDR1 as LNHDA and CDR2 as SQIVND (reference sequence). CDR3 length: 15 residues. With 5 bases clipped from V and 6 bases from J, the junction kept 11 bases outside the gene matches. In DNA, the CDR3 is TGTGCCAGTAGTCCCCCGGACAGGGTGTTAGATGGCTACACCTTC. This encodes CASSPPDRVLDGYTF.

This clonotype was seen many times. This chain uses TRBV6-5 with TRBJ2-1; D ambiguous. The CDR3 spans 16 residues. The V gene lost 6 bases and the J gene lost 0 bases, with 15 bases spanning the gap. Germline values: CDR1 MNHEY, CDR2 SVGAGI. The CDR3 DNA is TGTGCCAGCAGCCACCCAGCCCAGAGCTCCTACAATGAGCAGTTCTTC. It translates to CASSHPAQSSYNEQFF.

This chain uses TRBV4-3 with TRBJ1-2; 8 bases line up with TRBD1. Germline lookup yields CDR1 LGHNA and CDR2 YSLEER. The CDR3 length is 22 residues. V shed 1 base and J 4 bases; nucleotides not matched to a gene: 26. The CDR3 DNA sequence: TGCGCCAGCAGCCAAGTTATCATCTACCCAATGGACGTAGACAGGGGTGGCTATGGCTACACCTTC. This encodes CASSQVIIYPMDVDRGGYGYTF.

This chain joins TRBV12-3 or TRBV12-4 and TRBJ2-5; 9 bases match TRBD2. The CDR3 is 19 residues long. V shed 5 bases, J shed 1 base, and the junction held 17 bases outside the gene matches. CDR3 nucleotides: TGTGCCAGCAGTCGACCATACTTAAGCGGACTAGCGATCCAAGAGACCCAGTACTTC. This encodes CASSRPYLSGLAIQETQYF.

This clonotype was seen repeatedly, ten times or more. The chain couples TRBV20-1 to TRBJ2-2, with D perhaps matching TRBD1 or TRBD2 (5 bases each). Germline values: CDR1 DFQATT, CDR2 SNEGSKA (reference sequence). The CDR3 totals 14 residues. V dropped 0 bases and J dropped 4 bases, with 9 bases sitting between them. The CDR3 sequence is CSAREGTVTGELFF. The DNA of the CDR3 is TGCAGTGCTAGAGAAGGGACGGTCACCGGGGAGCTGTTTTTT.